This T cell receptor (beta chain) was profiled in a study of blood T cells in healthy people across ages. The V gene lost 6 bases and the J gene lost 1 base, with 15 bases spanning the gap. The CDR3 contains 15 residues. The second PCR ran roughly 6 to 11 cycles with a sample-barcoded 5' primer and J-beta primers. Using its own MiXCR run on the 5' RACE reads, TCRdb lists one record per CDR3 protein. The sample carries more than 650,000 distinct CDR3 sequences, more than 25% recorded once. The sample also formed part of further work on T cells of mothers and their children. That report adds: Among related mother-child pairs, overlap was slightly higher than in unrelated pairs, though not significantly.

The chain combines TRBV12-3 or TRBV12-4 with TRBJ2-5; TRBD2 might be the D (5 bases). This sequence was found in a boy younger than 18 in good health. The sequenced sample consisted of blood. CDR3 residues: CASSFGWTPQETQYF. Here the CDR3 DNA reads TGTGCCAGCAGCTTCGGGTGGACTCCCCAAGAGACCCAGTACTTC.